This T cell receptor beta chain was recovered during a study of cytomegalovirus exposure and HLA in healthy donors. General study points: A later analysis linked a missense variant in DCLRE1C to the trimming of TCR beta V and J genes.

There were likely unrecorded immune exposures, though donors were nominally healthy when sampled. CDR1 MNHEY and CDR2 SMNVEV come from the germline V gene (reference sequence). The CDR3 spans 14 residues. J gave up 6 bases and V 5 bases, and 7 bases lay outside the gene matches. With 60 Vbeta and 13 Jbeta primers, the PCR was carried out. Measured with immunoSEQ multiplex PCR; TCRdb has only the in-frame clones, and not every one. Recorded for this sample: 150,000 to 200,000 clones. Turning to this clone: The antigen remains unidentified.

This TCR derives from an older woman in good health and CMV-seronegative. The chain is built from TRBV27 and TRBJ1-5; 7 nucleotides match TRBD1. The sequencing sample was made of PBMCs. The CDR3 coding sequence is TGTGCCAGCAGTCCTCGACAGGGTCTTCAGCCCCAGCATTTT. This sequence encodes CASSPRQGLQPQHF.